Below, 30 T cell receptor beta chains from the same sample are listed, as sequenced in a study of identifying expanded T cells in peripheral blood. Libraries were prepared by immunoSEQ multiplex PCR; TCRdb keeps only in-frame clonotypes and omits some of them. The repertoire has about 52,000 clones, approximately 80% of them found once; the top ten carry 14%. The specimen was blood. Every receptor here comes from a person between 18 and 75 years old in good health.

The table lists this clone with a few counts. V is TRBV10-2 and J is TRBJ2-3, with D maybe TRBD1 (7 bases). The CDR3 length is 16 residues. The germline V gene has CDR1 WSHSY and CDR2 SAAADI. Trimming took 3 bases from V and 2 from J, leaving 15 bases between them. In DNA, the CDR3 is TGCGCCAGCAGTGATATTATCAGGGGGGACACAGATACGCAGTATTTT. The encoded protein is CASSDIIRGDTDTQYF.

The rearrangement uses TRBV5-8 and TRBJ1-6; D unclear. The CDR3 consists of 14 residues. With 0 bases removed from V and 9 bases from J, the gap between germline ends came to 10 bases. The germline V gene has CDR1 SGHTS and CDR2 YDEGEE. In DNA form, the CDR3 reads TGTGCCAGCAGCTTGGGCTTGATTGGTTCACCCCTCCACTTT. Translating gives CASSLGLIGSPLHF.

The CDR3 here is CASSLVAGPINEQFF. The CDR3 region has the DNA TGTGCCAGCAGCTTAGTAGCGGGGCCAATCAATGAGCAGTTCTTC. The chain joins TRBV11-2 to TRBJ2-1; TRBD2 agrees at 8 bases. The V gene end was trimmed by 1 base and the J gene end by 6 bases; junction bases not matched to a gene: 5. CDR1 SGHAT and CDR2 FQNNGV come from the germline V gene. The CDR3 consists of 15 residues.

This clone was recorded a few times. The genes are TRBV2 and TRBJ1-1, with a weak D call TRBD1 (6 bases). The CDR3 runs 14 residues. V was shortened by 4 bases and J by 4 bases, with 13 bases between the two germline ends. Germline CDR1 and CDR2: SNHLY and FYNNEI. CDR3 bases: TGTGCCAGCAGTGGAAGGGGGTTCGGCACTGAAGCTTTCTTT. Translation: CASSGRGFGTEAFF.

V and J are TRBV5-3 and TRBJ2-1, with D tentatively TRBD2 (7 bases). TRBV5-3 is placed among ORFs of uncertain function. The length of the CDR3 is 19 residues. V gave up 4 bases and J gave up 6 bases, with 29 bases separating them. CDR3 residues: CARSQRPQVTGGQVNEQFF. The CDR3, as DNA: TGTGCCAGAAGCCAGAGACCGCAAGTCACGGGGGGCCAGGTCAATGAGCAGTTCTTC.

The chain couples TRBV5-4 to TRBJ1-4; D is uncertain. Per germline, CDR1 SGHNT and CDR2 YYREEE (reference sequence). Trimming pared 2 bases from V and 0 bases from J, leaving 8 bases between. This CDR3 has 15 amino acids. CDR3 sequence: CASSFGSTTNEKLFF. For the CDR3, the DNA is TGTGCCAGCAGCTTCGGCAGTACAACTAATGAAAAACTGTTTTTT.

The V and J genes are TRBV27 and TRBJ1-6, with 7 bases that match TRBD1. The CDR3 has 15 amino acids. V was clipped by 5 bases and J by 9 bases; unmatched bases: 10. Germline lookup yields CDR1 MNHEY and CDR2 SMNVEV (reference sequence). The CDR3, as DNA: TGTGCCAGCAGTAGCACTCGGACAGGAGGTTCACCCCTCCACTTT. This encodes CASSSTRTGGSPLHF.

The rearrangement uses TRBV11-3 and TRBJ2-4, with D perhaps matching TRBD1 (5 bases). Germline V gene sequence: CDR1 SGHNT, CDR2 YENEEA. Trimming shortened V by 1 base and J by 6 bases, and 13 bases separated the two germline ends. The CDR3 has 15 amino acids. This CDR3 reads CASSLARQRGNIQYF. CDR3 bases: TGTGCCAGCAGCTTAGCACGACAGAGAGGAAACATTCAGTACTTC.

CDR3: CAWLPAPNTDTQYF. In DNA form, the CDR3 reads TGTGCCTGGCTCCCGGCCCCAAACACAGATACGCAGTATTTT. V usage is TRBV30 and J usage is TRBJ2-3; no definite D call. V was pared by 5 bases and J by 2 bases, with 14 bases between. Germline assignment: CDR1 GTSNPN and CDR2 SVGIG (reference sequence). The CDR3 extends over 14 amino acids. Complete variable domain (other parts from reference TRBV30 and TRBJ2-3): SQTIHQWPATLVQPVGSPLSLECTVEGTSNPNLYWYRQAAGRGLQLLFYSVGIGQISSEVPQNLSASRPQDRQFILSSKKLLLSDSGFYLCAWLPAPNTDTQYFGPGTRLTVL.

V and J are TRBV19 and TRBJ2-7; TRBD2 matches 8 bases. This CDR3 spans 15 amino acids. CDR1 and CDR2 (germline): LNHDA, SQIVND (reference sequence). V trimming: 2 bases; J trimming: 5 bases; junction bases outside the gene matches: 8. The CDR3 protein is CASSITREGRNEQYF. In DNA form, the CDR3 reads TGTGCCAGTAGTATAACCCGGGAGGGCCGGAACGAGCAGTACTTC.

The V and J genes are TRBV4-3 and TRBJ2-3, with 10 bases lining up with TRBD1. V lost 1 base, J lost 4 bases, and 2 bases stayed unmatched. The CDR3 has 15 residues. Germline V gene lookup returns CDR1 LGHNA and CDR2 YSLEER. The CDR3 DNA follows: TGCGCCAGCAGCCAAGGACAGGGGGCCTCAGATACGCAGTATTTT. Its protein product is CASSQGQGASDTQYF.

This clone was seen a handful of times. The rearrangement links TRBV5-4 to TRBJ1-3, with D possibly being TRBD1 (5 bases). Germline values: CDR1 SGHNT, CDR2 YYREEE (reference sequence). The V end lost 4 bases, the J end lost 4 bases, and 12 bases lay between the germline ends. This CDR3 region has 14 residues. Written as DNA, the CDR3 is TGTGCCAGCAGCCGGGACCCTTGGGGAAACACCATATATTTT. Protein product: CASSRDPWGNTIYF.

V gene TRBV30 combines with J gene TRBJ2-4, with D possibly matching TRBD2 (5 bases). Per germline, CDR1 GTSNPN and CDR2 SVGIG (reference sequence). V was pared by 0 bases and J by 3 bases, with 6 bases between. CDR3 size: 13 residues. Here the CDR3 reads CAWSVRVKNIQYF. The CDR3 DNA follows: TGTGCCTGGAGTGTGAGGGTCAAAAACATTCAGTACTTC.

The J gene is TRBJ1-2, the V gene TRBV2; D gene unclear. V dropped 0 bases and J dropped 5 bases, with 4 bases sitting between them. The CDR3 length is 12 residues. Germline CDR1 is SNHLY and CDR2 is FYNNEI. The DNA for the CDR3 is TGTGCCAGCAGTGAAGCAGTATATGGCTACACCTTC. Its translation: CASSEAVYGYTF.

The chain is built from TRBV6-6 and TRBJ2-5; D is unresolved. The CDR3 totals 13 residues. The V and J ends lost 6 bases and 5 bases respectively, with 13 bases between them. Germline V CDR1 and CDR2: MNHNY, SVGAGI (reference sequence). The CDR3 region is CASRRLGLETQYF. CDR3 nucleotide sequence: TGTGCCAGCAGAAGGCTAGGGTTGGAGACCCAGTACTTC.

This clone was recorded once. The rearrangement uses TRBV7-8 and TRBJ2-5; 12 nucleotides agree with TRBD1. V lost 7 bases and J lost 4; bases outside the gene matches: 7. Germline CDR1 reads SGHVS; CDR2 reads FQNEAQ. The CDR3 is made up of 15 amino acids. CDR3 loop: CASNLRDRGLETQYF. The CDR3 region has the DNA TGTGCCAGCAACCTCCGGGACAGGGGGCTAGAGACCCAGTACTTC.

The chain employs TRBV6-1 and TRBJ2-5; TRBD2 is a possible D gene (6 bases). The CDR3 is made up of 15 amino acids. Germline V CDR1 and CDR2: MNHNS, SASEGT. Trimming removed 3 bases at V and 2 bases at J, with 13 bases between. CDR3 bases: TGTGCCAGCAGTGACTCGGGGGTGTTACAAGAGACCCAGTACTTC. It yields the protein CASSDSGVLQETQYF.

This sequence joins TRBV5-1 and TRBJ1-6, with D possibly being TRBD1 (5 bases). This CDR3 comprises 13 residues. The germline gives CDR1 SGHRS, CDR2 YFSETQ. V was shortened by 4 bases and J by 7 bases, with 9 bases between the two germline ends. The DNA of the CDR3 is TGCGCCAGCAGCCCTGGGGGGAATTCACCCCTCCACTTT. Protein sequence: CASSPGGNSPLHF.

The chain uses TRBV18 and TRBJ2-6, with 10 bases lining up with TRBD1. The J segment lost 2 bases and the V segment lost 6 bases, leaving 13 bases of the junction unmatched. This CDR3 comprises 19 residues. Germline CDR1 and CDR2: KGHSH and LQKENI. CDR3 sequence reads: CASSQTLGTGEAGANVLTF. The CDR3, as DNA: TGTGCCAGCTCCCAAACCCTTGGGACAGGGGAGGCTGGGGCCAACGTCCTGACTTTC.

This clone has only one observation. V and J are TRBV5-4 and TRBJ1-2; 7 bases agree with TRBD1. CDR1 is SGHNT and CDR2 is YYREEE in the germline V gene (reference sequence). CDR3 size: 15 residues. With V trimmed by 4 bases and J by 4 bases, 10 bases remained unmatched. The CDR3 nucleotides are TGTGCCAGCAGCGCTGGGACAGTTGAAGTCTATGGCTACACCTTC. Protein product: CASSAGTVEVYGYTF.

The chain couples TRBV7-9 to TRBJ1-3, with unresolved D. The V gene lost 3 bases and the J gene lost 0 bases, with 9 bases spanning the gap. Germline CDR1 and CDR2: SEHNR and FQNEAQ (reference sequence). This CDR3 has 15 amino acids. The CDR3, as DNA: TGTGCCAGCAGCTTGAGGCAGTTCTCTGGAAACACCATATATTTT. Amino acid sequence: CASSLRQFSGNTIYF.

The chain links TRBV10-2 to TRBJ1-2; D is unresolved. CDR1 and CDR2 from the germline V gene are WSHSY and SAAADI. CDR3 length equals 14 residues. V gave up 4 bases and J gave up 4 bases, with 13 bases separating them. DNA of the CDR3: TGCGCCAGCAGTGCCACACGGGAGCGCTATGGCTACACCTTC. It codes for CASSATRERYGYTF.

This clone was recorded once. The V and J genes are TRBV6-6 and TRBJ1-4; 8 bases fit TRBD1. J lost 10 bases, V lost 5 bases, and 6 bases had no gene match. The CDR3 length is 13 residues. Germline loops: CDR1 MNHNY, CDR2 SVGAGI (reference sequence). The CDR3 bases are TGTGCCAGCAGTCATGGACAGGGCGCAAAACTGTTTTTT. Its protein product is CASSHGQGAKLFF.

This rearrangement joins TRBV4-3 to TRBJ2-2, with TRBD2 matching over 13 bases. The CDR3 loop spans 18 amino acids. CDR1 LGHNA and CDR2 YSLEER come from the germline V gene. Trimming removed 3 bases from V and 4 bases from J; junction bases left unmatched: 8. The CDR3 is CASSQGLAGPAGTGELFF. The CDR3 DNA reads as TGCGCCAGCAGCCAGGGACTAGCGGGGCCCGCGGGCACCGGGGAGCTGTTTTTT.

Only one count was recorded for this clone. The chain combines TRBV18 with TRBJ2-5; 16 nucleotides agree with TRBD2. The trim removed 8 bases at V and 5 bases at J, leaving 8 bases unmatched. This CDR3 is 16 amino acids long. Germline V gene sequence: CDR1 KGHSH, CDR2 LQKENI. CDR3 sequence reads: CASAGTSGRGPETQYF. The CDR3 coding sequence is TGTGCCAGCGCCGGGACTAGCGGGAGGGGTCCCGAGACCCAGTACTTC.

CDR3 region: CASSYKGPNQPQHF. The CDR3 DNA is TGTGCCAGCAGTTACAAGGGTCCCAATCAGCCCCAGCATTTT. J is TRBJ1-5 and V is TRBV6-5; D is unresolved. Trimming cost V 2 bases and J 3 bases, with 8 bases left between them. Germline CDR1 MNHEY, CDR2 SVGAGI. This CDR3 spans 14 amino acids.

This sequence joins TRBV5-1 and TRBJ1-1; 7 positions agree with TRBD1. The V segment lost 0 bases and the J segment 5 bases; nucleotides outside the gene matches: 7. Germline loops: CDR1 SGHRS, CDR2 YFSETQ. This CDR3 region has 15 residues. This chain's CDR3 is CASSLGQGVGTEAFF. DNA of the CDR3: TGCGCCAGCAGCTTGGGACAGGGAGTGGGAACTGAAGCTTTCTTT. The full variable domain, in which reference TRBV5-1 and TRBJ1-1 provide the parts outside the CDR3, is KAGVTQTPRYLIKTRGQQVTLSCSPISGHRSVSWYQQTPGQGLQFLFEYFSETQRNKGNFPGRFSGRQFSNSRSEMNVSTLELGDSALYLCASSLGQGVGTEAFFGQGTRLTVV.

The V gene is TRBV5-1, the J gene TRBJ1-6; D not certain. In germline, CDR1 is SGHRS, CDR2 YFSETQ. The length of the CDR3 is 15 residues. Trimming shortened V by 1 base and J by 4 bases, and 9 bases separated the two germline ends. The CDR3 bases are TGCGCCAGCAGCTTGACAGAGTCTTATAATTCACCCCTCCACTTT. This translates into CASSLTESYNSPLHF.

The chain links TRBV5-1 to TRBJ2-1; tentative D call: TRBD2 (6 bases). CDR3 size: 15 residues. The V end was cut by 6 bases, the J end by 9 bases, with 22 bases between. The germline CDR1 and CDR2 sequences are SGHRS and YFSETQ. CDR3 in DNA: TGCGCCAGCACAACTTGGGGGGAGAGGGGAATTGAGCAGTTCTTC. This gives the protein CASTTWGERGIEQFF.

This chain links TRBV2 with TRBJ2-7, with 8 bases aligning to TRBD2. Germline V gives CDR1 SNHLY, CDR2 FYNNEI. The trim removed 6 bases at V and 2 bases at J, leaving 9 bases unmatched. The length of the CDR3 is 15 residues. The CDR3 loop is CASSEYPGLAYEQYF. The CDR3 coding sequence is TGTGCCAGCAGCGAATATCCGGGACTAGCCTACGAGCAGTACTTC.